The entry below describes one T cell receptor (beta chain). Its antigen specificity is not known. No base-level quality is on record; no much larger clone is a single base apart. Taken from the germline V gene, the CDR1 and CDR2 loops are SGHRS and YFSETQ. Relative to germline, V is 4 bases shorter and J is 4 bases shorter, with 17 bases between their ends. Its CDR3 holds 15 amino acids, cysteine through phenylalanine. Here the CDR3 DNA is all that survives: 45 bases in frame from base 1. The sample comes from a study of blood T cell repertoires in COVID-19 (dated by TCRdb to 2018 to 2020). About the investigation overall: Samples from collaborators originated in the United States, Italy and Spain and spanned both the acute and convalescent phases of COVID-19. Where available, HLA class I and class II types were obtained from metadata supplied by the sample provider rather than from assay-based typing. The material from the prospective study consisted of cDNA or gDNA derived from T cells, B-cell-depleted T cells, or PBMCs. Subjects who had been exposed to COVID-19, were actively infected with it, or had recovered from it provided the deeply sampled blood TCRbeta repertoires that made up the dataset. Samples came from the ongoing ImmuneRACE study (first 160 participants) plus 1,254 subjects from 6 global collaborators. The repertoires were released in a freely available public database intended as a resource for research on the immune response to SARS-CoV-2. Nearly every sample came with metadata listing a de-identified subject ID, COVID-19 status, age in years and sex.

Enrolling through a virtual design, the prospective study's participants ranged in age from roughly 18 to 89 years and lived across about two dozen United States geographic areas. To assign participants to cohorts, the prospective study relied on clinical history that participants themselves reported in a screening survey and a study questionnaire. For ImmuneRACE Cohort 3, a participant was defined as recovered based on two consecutive negative NP/OP PCR tests, clearance by a healthcare professional, or resolution of symptoms. In the prospective study, mobile phlebotomists collected whole blood, serum and a nasopharyngeal or oropharyngeal swab from each participant. Additional blood draws and questionnaires over an approximately 2-month period could optionally be provided by prospective study participants. Before DNA extraction, blood samples from the prospective study were shipped at room temperature or frozen.

Overall study results and their limits: Clinical and demographic metadata were provided uncurated, with the amount varying by source and participant.

TCRbeta CDR3 regions were amplified from genomic DNA by means of the immunoSEQ Assay, a bias-controlled multiplex PCR. For the original study's pipeline: The number of nucleated cells in each sample was estimated by amplification of reference gene primers within the assay. To quantify the absolute abundance of each unique TCRbeta CDR3 rearrangement, sequence reads were collapsed and filtered. For each sample, productive Simpson clonality was calculated as the square root of Simpson's diversity index over productive rearrangements. This is the immuneACCESS table as TCRdb keeps it, with only in-frame sequences that have V and J called. A part of the clones is gone; compared with another copy, unresolved V genes explain less than half, and the rest is unexplained. V and J calls and clone size are as listed in that table; D and trimming were resolved from the DNA. Present in this sample are about 180,000 clones, about 88% of which were seen just once. The ten largest clones represent 7% to 8% of the sample.

The source is a woman between 50 and 59 years old who had recovered from COVID-19. Sequencing was done on a sample of PBMCs or T cells enriched from blood (not recorded which). The sequence is built from TRBV5-1 and TRBJ1-1; D gene: possibly TRBD1, on 6 matching bases. The CDR3 region reads CASSPAGGGTTEAFF. The sequence in DNA is TGCGCCAGCAGCCCAGCGGGAGGGGGTACCACTGAAGCTTTCTTT.